Shown below are 26 T cell receptor beta chains from a single sample sequenced in a study of OX40 agonist ivuxolimab in advanced cancers. This table comes from immunoSEQ multiplex PCR, and its TCRdb copy is limited to in-frame clones, with some not included. Here the sample spans 99,000 or so clones, over 75% being singletons. The sample consisted of CD4+ or CD8+ T cells sorted from blood, taken in a trial of the OX40 agonist ivuxolimab. These receptors were taken from an adult with an advanced solid tumor such as melanoma, head and neck, liver or kidney cancer.

This rearrangement joins TRBV5-1 to TRBJ2-4; D is perhaps TRBD2 (6 bases). Deletions cut 0 bases from V and 6 bases from J, with 10 bases between. Germline assignment: CDR1 SGHRS and CDR2 YFSETQ. The CDR3 has 14 amino acids. The CDR3 sequence is CASSLAGVGNIQYF. The CDR3 nucleotides read TGCGCCAGCAGCTTGGCGGGGGTTGGAAACATTCAGTACTTC.

V is TRBV2 and J is TRBJ1-2; 8 bases are shared with TRBD1. This CDR3 comprises 13 residues. The germline V gene has CDR1 SNHLY and CDR2 FYNNEI. The V and J ends lost 8 bases and 1 base, in that order; junction bases with no gene match: 3. The DNA of the CDR3 is TGTGCCAGCGGGGACAGGAATAACTATGGCTACACCTTC. Its translation: CASGDRNNYGYTF.

This clone was seen a handful of times. The genes are TRBV14 and TRBJ2-3; D is unresolved. This CDR3 has 11 residues. The ends were cut back, 6 bases at V and 5 bases at J, with 6 bases in the middle. Germline lookup yields CDR1 SGHDN and CDR2 FVKESK. The CDR3 region has the DNA TGTGCCAGCAGTCTGAAAGATACGCAGTATTTT. Its translation: CASSLKDTQYF.

Only one count was recorded for this clone. The CDR3 loop reads CASSEARLYEQYF. CDR3 sequence (DNA): TGTGCCAGCAGTGAAGCACGGCTCTACGAGCAGTACTTC. The rearrangement links TRBV6-1 to TRBJ2-7; D gene ambiguous. Trimming removed 0 bases at V and 3 bases at J, with 6 bases between. In germline, CDR1 is MNHNS, CDR2 SASEGT. The CDR3 extends over 13 amino acids.

The rearrangement uses TRBV9 and TRBJ2-5; D is unresolved. Trimming removed 0 bases at V and 2 bases at J, with 8 bases between. There are 14 residues in the CDR3. Germline V gene data show CDR1 as SGDLS and CDR2 as YYNGEE. CDR3 bases: TGTGCCAGCAGCGTAGAGCAGTATCAAGAGACCCAGTACTTC. As protein: CASSVEQYQETQYF.

The chain has TRBV6-1 and TRBJ2-7; D uncertain. The ends were cut back, 2 bases at V and 3 bases at J, with 14 bases in the middle. The CDR3 contains 15 residues. Germline loops: CDR1 MNHNS, CDR2 SASEGT. This CDR3 is CASSELSTISYEQYF. The CDR3 nucleotides are TGTGCCAGCAGTGAACTCAGCACGATTAGCTACGAGCAGTACTTC.

The rearrangement uses TRBV9 and TRBJ2-3; a weak D match, TRBD2 (5 bases). V dropped 2 bases and J dropped 2 bases, with 9 bases sitting between them. Germline-derived CDR1 and CDR2 are SGDLS and YYNGEE. The CDR3 is made up of 14 amino acids. CDR3 in DNA: TGTGCCAGCAGCGTGGGGAGCTACACAGATACGCAGTATTTT. It yields the protein CASSVGSYTDTQYF.

The chain carries TRBV19 and TRBJ1-2; D may be TRBD1 (5 bases). The V gene lost 6 bases and the J gene lost 4 bases, with 12 bases spanning the gap. The CDR3 runs 13 residues. Germline CDR1 is LNHDA and CDR2 is SQIVND (reference sequence). CDR3 sequence: CASSRDPAYGYTF. The DNA of the CDR3 is TGTGCCAGTAGCAGGGATCCCGCCTATGGCTACACCTTC.

This clone was seen just once. This chain uses TRBV7-9 with TRBJ2-3; D call uncertain. Trimming took off 5 bases at V and 1 base at J, with 13 bases between the two ends. CDR1 and CDR2 (germline): SEHNR, FQNEAQ (reference sequence). The CDR3 has 15 residues. The CDR3 here is CASSPGGLGTDTQYF. CDR3 DNA sequence: TGTGCCAGCAGCCCGGGTGGGTTGGGCACAGATACGCAGTATTTT. Full variable domain (rest looked up from reference TRBV7-9 and TRBJ2-3): DTGVSQNPRHKITKRGQNVTFRCDPISEHNRLYWYRQTLGQGPEFLTYFQNEAQLEKSRLLSDRFSAERPKGSFSTLEIQRTEQGDSAMYLCASSPGGLGTDTQYFGPGTRLTVL.

This rearrangement joins TRBV7-2 to TRBJ1-1, with a possible D match to TRBD1 (5 bases). The CDR3 contains 14 residues. Trimming shortened V by 4 bases and J by 0 bases, and 9 bases separated the two germline ends. CDR1 and CDR2 (germline): SGHTA, FQGNSA. CDR3 in DNA: TGTGCCAGCAGCTCCAGACAGATGAACACTGAAGCTTTCTTT. Translating it yields CASSSRQMNTEAFF.

V is TRBV28 and J is TRBJ2-1; 7 nucleotides match TRBD2. After removal of 3 bases from V and 6 bases from J, the junction contained 8 bases not matched to a gene. The CDR3 runs to 15 residues. Germline lookup yields CDR1 MDHEN and CDR2 SYDVKM. The CDR3 nucleotides read TGTGCCAGCAGTTTCGCGGGAGCTCCACCCAATGAGCAGTTCTTC. Its protein product is CASSFAGAPPNEQFF.

The V call is TRBV5-4, the J call TRBJ2-2, with 8 bases matching TRBD1. V was pared by 7 bases and J by 4 bases, with 18 bases of the junction left unmatched. The CDR3 contains 18 residues. The germline V gene has CDR1 SGHNT and CDR2 YYREEE (reference sequence). DNA of the CDR3: TGTGCCAGCCGCCGTTCCGGGACAGGTGTCGGGGGCACCGGGGAGCTGTTTTTT. Translation: CASRRSGTGVGGTGELFF.

This chain connects TRBV19 to TRBJ1-2; 9 nucleotides align to TRBD1. The V gene's germline CDR1 is LNHDA and CDR2 SQIVND (reference sequence). CDR3 length: 18 amino acids. Trimming took 5 bases from V and 3 from J; bases not matched to a gene: 16. CDR3: CASSALPSQGALDYGYTF. CDR3 DNA: TGTGCCAGTAGTGCCCTCCCCTCACAGGGGGCCCTTGACTATGGCTACACCTTC.

A single count supports this clone. This CDR3 reads CASSQGGGNGEQYF. Written as DNA, the CDR3 is TGTGCCAGCAGCCAGGGGGGGGGCAACGGCGAGCAGTACTTC. This chain connects TRBV28 to TRBJ2-7, with D perhaps TRBD1 or TRBD2 (7 bases each). Between the trimmed V and J ends, which lost 6 bases and 6 bases, there was a span of 18 bases. There are 14 residues in the CDR3. Germline CDR1 reads MDHEN; CDR2 reads SYDVKM.

The J gene is TRBJ2-3, the V gene TRBV7-6; D is uncertain. This CDR3 has 15 residues. Germline V lookup: CDR1 SGHVS, CDR2 FNYEAQ. The V end was cut by 2 bases, the J end by 1 base, with 10 bases between. CDR3 loop: CASSLRGDRTDTQYF. In DNA, the CDR3 is TGTGCCAGCAGCTTAAGAGGAGATCGCACAGATACGCAGTATTTT. Looking up the rest from reference TRBV7-6 and TRBJ2-3 gives the full variable domain: GAGVSQSPRYKVTKRGQDVALRCDPISGHVSLYWYRQALGQGPEFLTYFNYEAQQDKSGLPNDRFSAERPEGSISTLTIQRTEQRDSAMYRCASSLRGDRTDTQYFGPGTRLTVL.

The chain has TRBV28 and TRBJ1-1, with 8 bases lining up with TRBD1. With 8 bases clipped from V and 4 bases from J, the junction kept 9 bases outside the gene matches. Germline CDR1 reads MDHEN; CDR2 reads SYDVKM. The CDR3 covers 14 residues. The CDR3 loop is CASAPGGPSTEAFF. CDR3 nucleotides: TGTGCCAGCGCCCCAGGGGGCCCCAGCACTGAAGCTTTCTTT. The whole variable domain, filled in from reference TRBV28 and TRBJ1-1, reads DVKVTQSSRYLVKRTGEKVFLECVQDMDHENMFWYRQDPGLGLRLIYFSYDVKMKEKGDIPEGYSVSREKKERFSLILESASTNQTSMYLCASAPGGPSTEAFFGQGTRLTVV.

The genes are TRBV11-2 and TRBJ2-5; 9 bases line up with TRBD1. CDR1 SGHAT and CDR2 FQNNGV come from the germline V gene. The CDR3 spans 15 residues. V dropped 5 bases and J dropped 4; count of bases not matched to a gene: 8. Here the CDR3 DNA reads TGTGCCAGCAGCCCTGCGGGACAGGGATCAGAGACCCAGTACTTC. Translated: CASSPAGQGSETQYF.

CDR3 nucleotides: TGTGCCAGCAGTTTTGGGGCTAATCAGCCCCAGCATTTT. This encodes CASSFGANQPQHF. This rearrangement joins TRBV7-2 to TRBJ1-5, with a possible D match to TRBD1 (5 bases). The CDR3 loop spans 13 amino acids. Germline V gives CDR1 SGHTA, CDR2 FQGNSA. Trimming took off 6 bases at V and 4 bases at J, with 10 bases between the two ends.

V usage is TRBV19 and J usage is TRBJ1-5; D gene ambiguous. Germline loops: CDR1 LNHDA, CDR2 SQIVND (reference sequence). This CDR3 region has 16 residues. V was shortened by 8 bases and J by 1 base, with 18 bases between the two germline ends. CDR3 sequence reads: CASHTGRGRSNQPQHF. CDR3 bases: TGTGCCAGTCACACGGGCCGGGGAAGAAGCAATCAGCCCCAGCATTTT.

This chain connects TRBV11-2 to TRBJ2-5; D remains ambiguous. The V gene lost 3 bases and the J gene lost 3 bases, with 8 bases spanning the gap. The germline V gene encodes CDR1 SGHAT and CDR2 FQNNGV. The CDR3 has 13 amino acids. The chain's CDR3 is CASSFGTEETQYF. CDR3 nucleotide sequence: TGTGCCAGCAGCTTTGGTACAGAAGAGACCCAGTACTTC.

The CDR3 loop is CASSGVHSTDTQYF. The CDR3 region has the DNA TGTGCCAGCTCAGGAGTTCATAGTACAGATACGCAGTATTTT. The chain has TRBV18 and TRBJ2-3, with D uncertain. CDR1 KGHSH and CDR2 LQKENI come from the germline V gene. The CDR3 has 14 amino acids. The ends were cut back, 5 bases at V and 3 bases at J, with 12 bases in the middle.

This rearrangement joins TRBV14 to TRBJ1-1, with a tentative D call TRBD1 (5 bases). This CDR3 is built from 16 residues. The V gene lost 3 bases and the J gene lost 3 bases, with 17 bases spanning the gap. Germline V gene lookup returns CDR1 SGHDN and CDR2 FVKESK. The CDR3 DNA sequence: TGTGCCAGCAGCCAGACTTGGGGGGTTGGGTACACTGAAGCTTTCTTT. This codes for CASSQTWGVGYTEAFF.

The chain combines TRBV14 with TRBJ2-7; D is uncertain. Germline V gives CDR1 SGHDN, CDR2 FVKESK. This CDR3 region has 15 residues. V gave up 4 bases and J gave up 0 bases, with 13 bases separating them. In DNA, the CDR3 is TGTGCCAGCAGCCCGTCGGCTCCCGCCTCCTACGAGCAGTACTTC. Its protein is CASSPSAPASYEQYF.

The CDR3 spells CASSLNSGTGFEQYF. CDR3 sequence (DNA): TGTGCCAGCAGCTTAAATTCGGGGACAGGGTTCGAGCAGTACTTC. This chain uses TRBV7-3 with TRBJ2-7, with 9 bases identical to TRBD1. Germline CDR1 is SGHTA and CDR2 is FQGTGA. V was pared by 1 base and J by 6 bases, with 7 bases of the junction left unmatched. The length of the CDR3 is 15 residues. Combining the CDR3 with reference TRBV7-3 and TRBJ2-7 gives the whole variable domain GAGVSQTPSNKVTEKGKYVELRCDPISGHTALYWYRQSLGQGPEFLIYFQGTGAADDSGLPNDRFFAVRPEGSVSTLKIQRTERGDSAVYLCASSLNSGTGFEQYFGPGTRLTVT.

The chain uses TRBV5-1 and TRBJ1-1; D gene unclear. V was trimmed by 0 bases and J by 4 bases, leaving 10 bases between them. CDR1 is SGHRS, CDR2 YFSETQ, per germline. CDR3 length: 14 residues. As DNA, the CDR3 is TGCGCCAGCAGCTTGGACCCGGGTACCACTGAAGCTTTCTTT. Translated, it gives CASSLDPGTTEAFF.

The chain links TRBV28 to TRBJ2-3, with D possibly being TRBD2 (6 bases). V was pared by 8 bases and J by 0 bases, with 15 bases between. The germline V gene has CDR1 MDHEN and CDR2 SYDVKM. This CDR3 has 15 residues. The CDR3 bases are TGTGCCAGCTCCCCGGCGCGGGGTAGCACAGATACGCAGTATTTT. This gives the protein CASSPARGSTDTQYF.